The 11 T cell receptor beta chains below all came from one sample that was sequenced in a study of T cell repertoires in cytomegalovirus infection. Their recognized antigens are unknown. MiXCR was run by TCRdb on the reads, yielding one entry per CDR3 protein. The data contain a few hundred thousand distinct CDR3 sequences, about 33% of them seen just once; the ten biggest clones take up under 20%. Here the sequenced sample was cultured PBMCs, taken from culture after CMV antigen stimulation. These TCRs come from a human donor in good health (CMV status not recorded). Some clones in this sample may be carry-over from other donors' samples.

This clonotype was counted at least ten times. The V call is TRBV7-2, the J call TRBJ2-5; D is ambiguous. Germline values: CDR1 SGHTA, CDR2 FQGNSA. This CDR3 contains 12 residues. V lost 6 bases and J 4 bases, leaving 9 bases between the germline ends. The CDR3 reads CASSRRVETQYF. In nucleotides, the CDR3 is TGTGCCAGCAGTCGAAGGGTAGAGACCCAGTACTTC.

In this sample, this clonotype turned up many times. The V gene is TRBV7-8, the J gene TRBJ2-5, with 14 bases lining up with TRBD2. Per the germline V gene, CDR1 is SGHVS and CDR2 is FQNEAQ. The trim removed 3 bases at V and 3 bases at J, leaving 3 bases unmatched. The CDR3 covers 16 residues. Here the CDR3 reads CASSFEGLAGEETQYF. CDR3 in DNA: TGTGCCAGCAGCTTTGAGGGACTAGCGGGAGAAGAGACCCAGTACTTC.

This clonotype was detected only a few times. The chain is built from TRBV4-3 and TRBJ1-2; 9 nucleotides match TRBD1. V was clipped by 0 bases and J by 8 bases; unmatched bases: 4. The germline gives CDR1 LGHNA, CDR2 YSLEER. The CDR3 has 14 residues. The CDR3 DNA follows: TGCGCCAGCAGCCAAGAAACAGGGGGCTTCGGCTACACCTTC. Amino acid sequence: CASSQETGGFGYTF.

This chain joins TRBV28 and TRBJ2-7, with 9 bases that match TRBD1. V dropped 7 bases and J dropped 0; count of bases not matched to a gene: 4. The CDR3 covers 14 residues. CDR1 MDHEN and CDR2 SYDVKM come from the germline V gene. The CDR3: CASNRDRVSYEQYF. CDR3 bases: TGTGCCAGCAACCGGGACAGGGTCTCCTACGAGCAGTACTTC.

This clonotype was counted between two and nine times. The chain combines TRBV10-3 with TRBJ1-4, with a possible D match to TRBD1 (6 bases). V shed 5 bases and J shed 6 bases, with 13 bases lying between them. CDR1 ENHRY and CDR2 SYGVKD come from the germline V gene. This CDR3 region has 14 residues. The CDR3 DNA reads TGTGCCATCAGTTCGGCAGGGGCGGATGAAAAACTGTTTTTT. Translated, it gives CAISSAGADEKLFF.

The genes are TRBV6-5 and TRBJ2-1, with 7 positions matching TRBD2. V lost 2 bases and J lost 1; bases outside the gene matches: 2. Germline lookup yields CDR1 MNHEY and CDR2 SVGAGI. The CDR3 is 15 residues long. Here the CDR3 reads CASSYAGASYNEQFF. The CDR3 bases are TGTGCCAGCAGTTACGCGGGAGCGTCCTACAATGAGCAGTTCTTC.

Notes on this clonotype: An end of the junction differs from the germline gene, which may be a read error. The rearrangement links TRBV6-6 to TRBJ2-1, with TRBD2 matching 8 bases. Germline CDR1 is MNHNY and CDR2 is SVGAGI (reference sequence). The CDR3 loop spans 17 amino acids. This chain's CDR3 is CASTNPFQRGSYNERFF. In DNA, the CDR3 is TGTGCCAGCACCAACCCTTTCCAGCGGGGGTCCTACAATGAGCGGTTCTTC.

This chain joins TRBV20-1 and TRBJ2-1; 9 bases are a match to TRBD2. J was trimmed by 5 bases and V by 5 bases; bases with no gene match: 10. CDR1 DFQATT and CDR2 SNEGSKA come from the germline V gene (reference sequence). CDR3 length: 15 amino acids. CDR3 protein: CSAPLAGRPDNEQFF. The CDR3 DNA reads as TGCAGTGCTCCTCTAGCGGGAAGACCGGACAATGAGCAGTTCTTC.

The table lists this clonotype with a few counts. The chain recombines TRBV24-1 with TRBJ2-5, with 14 bases fitting TRBD2. The CDR3 is 17 residues long. Germline values: CDR1 KGHDR, CDR2 SFDVKD. The trim removed 5 bases at V and 2 bases at J, leaving 6 bases unmatched. CDR3 nucleotide sequence: TGTGCCACCAGTGCCTGGACTAGCGGGAGGAATCAAGAGACCCAGTACTTC. Its translation is CATSAWTSGRNQETQYF.

The chain employs TRBV27 and TRBJ2-6; D call uncertain. The CDR3 length is 18 residues. From germline, CDR1 is MNHEY and CDR2 SMNVEV (reference sequence). Trimming took off 6 bases at V and 0 bases at J, with 18 bases between the two ends. CDR3 bases: TGTGCCAGCAGACAGAGCGAATTTTATGACTCTGGGGCCAACGTCCTGACTTTC. Translating gives CASRQSEFYDSGANVLTF.

As to this clonotype: With a much larger clone just one base away, this may be a read error. This chain connects TRBV7-2 to TRBJ1-5; 7 nucleotides match TRBD1. The CDR3 runs to 13 residues. Germline assignment: CDR1 SGHTA and CDR2 FQGNSA. J lost 5 bases, V lost 4 bases, and 2 bases had no gene match. The CDR3 nucleotides are TGTGCCAGCAGCTATGACAGGGATCAGCCCCAGCATTTT. Encoded protein: CASSYDRDQPQHF.